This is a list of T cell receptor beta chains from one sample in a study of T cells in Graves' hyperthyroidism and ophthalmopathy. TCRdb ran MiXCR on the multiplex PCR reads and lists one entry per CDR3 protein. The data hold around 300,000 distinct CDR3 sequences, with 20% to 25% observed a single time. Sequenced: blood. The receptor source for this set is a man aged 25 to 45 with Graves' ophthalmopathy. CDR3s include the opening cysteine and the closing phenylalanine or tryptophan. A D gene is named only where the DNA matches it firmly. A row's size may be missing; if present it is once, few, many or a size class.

DNA: TGTGCTAGTGGCGAACAGGGGAGCTCCTACAATGAGCAGTTCTTC; CDR3: CASGEQGSSYNEQFF; V: TRBV12-5; D: TRBD1; J: TRBJ2-1; size: many
DNA: TGTGCCAGCAGCTTGAGTGTGGCGGTATACAATGAGCAGTTCTTC; CDR3: CASSLSVAVYNEQFF; V: TRBV5-4; D: NA; J: TRBJ2-1; size: few
DNA: TGTGCCAGCAGCTTAACGGGACTAGCGGGAGGATCTACAAATGAGCAGTTCTTC; CDR3: CASSLTGLAGGSTNEQFF; V: TRBV7-9; D: TRBD2; J: TRBJ2-1; size: NA
DNA: TGTGCCAGCAGTTTCCCGAGTTGGGCCATCAATGAGCAGTTCTTC; CDR3: CASSFPSWAINEQFF; V: TRBV28; D: NA; J: TRBJ2-1; size: many
DNA: TGCGCCAGCAGTGGGTCGAGTTCGGGGGAGCTGTTTTTT; CDR3: CASSGSSSGELFF; V: TRBV10-1; D: NA; J: TRBJ2-2; size: few
DNA: TGTGCCAGCAGCCCCCGGACCGGCGGGGTAGATACGCAGTATTTT; CDR3: CASSPRTGGVDTQYF; V: TRBV6-1; D: NA; J: TRBJ2-3; size: NA
DNA: TGTGCCAGCAGCACCAGGACAGGGACCTCGGGCACTGAAGCTTTCTTT; CDR3: CASSTRTGTSGTEAFF; V: TRBV7-9; D: TRBD1; J: TRBJ1-1; size: many
DNA: TGTGCCACCTATCGGACCCGGGCAGAGGAGCAGTTCTTC; CDR3: CATYRTRAEEQFF; V: TRBV2; D: NA; J: TRBJ2-1; size: NA
DNA: TGCAGCGTTGGACACTCGGAAAACACCATATATTTT; CDR3: CSVGHSENTIYF; V: TRBV29-1; D: NA; J: TRBJ1-3; size: few
DNA: TGTGCCAGCAGCCTTACTAGCGGAACCGCCTACGAGCAGTACTTC; CDR3: CASSLTSGTAYEQYF; V: TRBV6-1; D: TRBD2; J: TRBJ2-7; size: many
DNA: TGTGCCACCAGTGATTTAGATAGCGATCAGCCCCAGCATTTT; CDR3: CATSDLDSDQPQHF; V: TRBV24-1; D: NA; J: TRBJ1-5; size: NA
DNA: TGTGCCAGCAGCCAAGAGAACCCGGGCTTACTAGCGAGAGCCCTCAATGAGCAGTTCTTC; CDR3: CASSQENPGLLARALNEQFF; V: TRBV3-1; D: TRBD2; J: TRBJ2-1; size: NA
DNA: TGTGCCAGTAGGGGGTCAGGGGCAAGGGGTAACTATGGCTACACCTTC; CDR3: CASRGSGARGNYGYTF; V: TRBV19; D: NA; J: TRBJ1-2; size: few
DNA: TGTGCCAGCAGTGATGAAAGCGGTCAGCCCCAGCATTTT; CDR3: CASSDESGQPQHF; V: TRBV6-1; D: NA; J: TRBJ1-5; size: NA
DNA: TGTGCCAGCAGCATAGAAGGGCAGGGGATTCAGCCCCAGCATTTT; CDR3: CASSIEGQGIQPQHF; V: TRBV6-1; D: NA; J: TRBJ1-5; size: NA
DNA: TGTGCCAGCAGCGACCGGACAGATACGCAGTATTTT; CDR3: CASSDRTDTQYF; V: TRBV3-1; D: NA; J: TRBJ2-3; size: many
DNA: TGTGCCAGCAGCTTCGTACTCACAGATACGCAGTATTTT; CDR3: CASSFVLTDTQYF; V: TRBV5-6; D: NA; J: TRBJ2-3; size: many
DNA: TGTGCCAGCAGTTTCGTAGGAAGCTACGAGCAGTACTTC; CDR3: CASSFVGSYEQYF; V: TRBV27; D: NA; J: TRBJ2-7; size: NA
DNA: TGTGCCAGCAGCCGGGGGACTAGCGGGACCGACGAGCAGTACTTC; CDR3: CASSRGTSGTDEQYF; V: TRBV3-1; D: TRBD2; J: TRBJ2-7; size: NA
DNA: TGTGCCAGCTCTGCAACCTTAGGGCTGGAGACCCAGTACTTC; CDR3: CASSATLGLETQYF; V: TRBV18; D: NA; J: TRBJ2-5; size: many
DNA: TGTGCCAGCAGCTTAGGGGTTGTGGACGAGCAGTACTTC; CDR3: CASSLGVVDEQYF; V: TRBV11-3; D: NA; J: TRBJ2-7; size: NA
DNA: TGTGCCAGCAGCTTTCAAGCTAGCTACGAGCAGTACTTC; CDR3: CASSFQASYEQYF; V: TRBV11-3; D: NA; J: TRBJ2-7; size: NA
DNA: TGTGCCAGCAGCTTTACGGGAGACGAGCAGTTCTTC; CDR3: CASSFTGDEQFF; V: TRBV11-3; D: NA; J: TRBJ2-1; size: many
DNA: TGTGCCAGCAGCGGAAAGGGTAGTGTTGGAGAGACCCAGTACTTC; CDR3: CASSGKGSVGETQYF; V: TRBV5-5; D: NA; J: TRBJ2-5; size: NA